This TCR beta chain was sequenced during a study of T cell responses to AZD1222 COVID-19 vaccine (dated by TCRdb to about 2021). Concerning the study at large: AZD1222 recipients given second doses at about 4 weeks or at about 12 weeks were pooled, since spike-specific TCR depth and breadth were not found to differ between the two schedules. A total of about 230 trial participants underwent TCR sequencing, of whom about 200 received two doses of AZD1222 and 26 received two doses of the MenACWY control vaccine. Enrollment into the trials was organized by age into subgroups of 18-55, 56-69 and 70-plus years, and those subgroups contained roughly 160, 29 and 62 TCR-sequenced participants, respectively.

Sample time point, as interpreted from the label and publication: baseline before first vaccination. Vaccinee samples were obtained from the UK trials COV001 and COV002, which included a single-blind randomized controlled phase 2/3 trial of AZD1222 (ChAdOx1 nCoV-19) in healthy adults. Trial participant PBMC samples were collected at day 0 and day 28 after the second dose for TCRbeta chain sequencing. In the case of this clone: Its antigen has not been determined. The sample holds no much larger clone one base away, and base qualities are not on file.

Beyond this particular receptor, the publication reports: The 56-69-year group was small, and its depth increase did not reach significance, likely because of low power. Only a handful of AZD1222 recipients were SARS-CoV-2 seropositive at baseline, limiting conclusions about previously exposed vaccinees. Participants were mostly white British and included more females than males, and it was suggested by the authors that clonal diversity may have been underestimated. After two AZD1222 doses, spike-specific TCR breadth and depth were significantly higher than at day 0 and than in MenACWY recipients. No day 14 peak-response samples were available, so repertoires were characterized only after the peak T cell response. The whole spike protein was spanned by vaccine-associated CD4 TCRs, and dominant responses were seen in regions 160-218 and 743-854. Nearly half of unique spike-specific TCRs reportedly recognized epitopes outside regions mutated in the B.1.351 and B.1.1.7 variants.

The CDR3 regions of human TCRbeta chains were analyzed by immunosequencing. In the original analysis: Repertoire TCRs were checked for matches against a reference library of SARS-CoV-2-specific TCRs that had been generated using the MIRA antigen-specificity platform. Breadth was defined as the fraction of unique TCRs that were SARS-CoV-2-associated. Depth was defined as the fraction of total T cells that were SARS-CoV-2-associated. Each spike-specific TCR was assigned to its reactive spike region and to a CD4 or CD8 class using the MIRA data. Log10-transformed breadth and depth values were compared by one-way ANOVA with Sidak's multiple comparisons tests. The immuneACCESS repertoire file appears here via TCRdb, limited to in-frame rearrangements. These files lack a portion of the clones; in checked studies, under half of the deficit traces to unresolved V genes, and the cause of the others is not known. D and trimming were read from the DNA, whereas the V and J calls and clone size are those reported in that table. This sample gives around 58,000 clones in total; around 84% of them show up just once. Of the sample, 10% falls within the top ten clones.

The cysteine opens and the phenylalanine closes a CDR3 of 15 amino acids. Solely the CDR3 DNA is kept, with 45 bases framed from the first base. The germline V gene sets CDR1 to MNHEY and CDR2 to SVGAGI. Ends trimmed: V by 6 bases, J by 8 bases; bases unmatched to a gene: 7. Sample: peripheral blood, taken on day 0 of AZD1222 vaccination. The chain is encoded by TRBV6-5 joined to TRBJ2-1; the central 13 bases match TRBD2. The sequence was obtained from an adult in good health. In nucleotides, the sequence is TGTGCCAGCAGGTCCGGGACTAGCGGGAATCATGAGCAGTTCTTC. Translation gives CASRSGTSGNHEQFF.